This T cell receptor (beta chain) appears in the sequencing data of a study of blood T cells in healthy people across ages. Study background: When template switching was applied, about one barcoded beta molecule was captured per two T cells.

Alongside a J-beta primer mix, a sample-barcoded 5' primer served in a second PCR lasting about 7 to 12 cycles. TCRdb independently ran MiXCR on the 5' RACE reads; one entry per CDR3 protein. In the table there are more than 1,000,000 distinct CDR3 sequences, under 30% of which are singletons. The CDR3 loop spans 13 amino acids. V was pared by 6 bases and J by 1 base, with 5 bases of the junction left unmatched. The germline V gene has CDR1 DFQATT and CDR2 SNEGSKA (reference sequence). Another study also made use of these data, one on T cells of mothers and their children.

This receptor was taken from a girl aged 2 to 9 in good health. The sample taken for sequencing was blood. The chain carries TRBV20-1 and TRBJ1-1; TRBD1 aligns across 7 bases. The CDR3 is CSAGTVENTEAFF. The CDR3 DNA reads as TGCAGTGCGGGGACAGTTGAGAACACTGAAGCTTTCTTT.